Each of the 10 T cell receptor beta chains below was sequenced from the same sample in a study of shared clonotypes between healthy human individuals. The naive CD8 population came from CD45RO-negative cells selected for CCR7, without terminally differentiated effector memory CD45RA+ cells. The data were produced by immunoSEQ multiplex PCR, yet TCRdb's version contains in-frame clones alone and is incomplete. The sample records around 1,900,000 clones, approximately 92% being singletons. Specimen: naive CD8+ T cells from PBMCs. These receptors came from a man aged 18 to 30 in good health. Some clones in this sample may be carry-over from other donors' samples.

The CDR3 DNA follows: TGTGCCAGCAGCTTAGACGCGATTAGCTACACCTTC. Translated: CASSLDAISYTF. The J gene is TRBJ1-2, the V gene TRBV7-9; no reliable D call. CDR3 length equals 12 residues. Germline values: CDR1 SEHNR, CDR2 FQNEAQ (reference sequence). Trimming pared 1 base from V and 9 bases from J, leaving 9 bases between.

In its sample, this clone was seen once. The gene calls are TRBV7-9 and TRBJ2-1; D may be TRBD1 (5 bases). The CDR3 runs 13 residues. Germline values: CDR1 SEHNR, CDR2 FQNEAQ (reference sequence). V was clipped by 8 bases and J by 1 base, with 9 bases between them. In nucleotides, the CDR3 is TGTGCCAGCCTCGACAGATCCTACAATGAGCAGTTCTTC. The encoded protein is CASLDRSYNEQFF.

The rearrangement links TRBV27 to TRBJ1-1; no reliable D call. CDR1 MNHEY and CDR2 SMNVEV come from the germline V gene (reference sequence). Trimming stripped 5 bases from V and 2 bases from J, with 15 bases between. The CDR3 is 15 amino acids. CDR3 residues: CASSPTRTANTEAFF. For the CDR3, the DNA is TGTGCCAGCAGTCCAACAAGGACCGCTAACACTGAAGCTTTCTTT.

The rearrangement uses TRBV4-1 and TRBJ2-7; 13 bases are a match to TRBD2. The CDR3 totals 15 residues. J was trimmed by 7 bases and V by 4 bases; bases with no gene match: 7. CDR1 is MGHRA, CDR2 YSYEKL, per germline. CDR3 region: CASSLKPGLAGEQYF. CDR3 DNA sequence: TGCGCCAGCAGCCTCAAACCGGGACTAGCGGGGGAGCAGTACTTC.

V and J are TRBV27 and TRBJ1-1; D uncertain. The CDR3 covers 13 residues. Germline lookup yields CDR1 MNHEY and CDR2 SMNVEV (reference sequence). Between the trimmed V and J ends, which lost 8 bases and 6 bases, there was a span of 16 bases. The CDR3 is CASGWDSASEAFF. CDR3 coding DNA: TGTGCCAGCGGATGGGATAGTGCTTCTGAAGCTTTCTTT.

The chain joins TRBV7-1 to TRBJ2-5, with D unclear. TRBV7-1 has ORF status, its function being uncertain. The CDR3 is 16 residues long. Trimming shortened V by 3 bases and J by 0 bases, and 14 bases separated the two germline ends. The CDR3 nucleotides are TGTGCCAGCAGCTCGGTTCAACGAGAAAACCAAGAGACCCAGTACTTC. Residues: CASSSVQRENQETQYF.

Comment on this clone: Additional DNA sequences in this sample encode the identical CDR3. CDR3 in DNA: TGTGCCAGCAGCCTAAGGGACAGCTACGAGCAGTACTTC. Protein product: CASSLRDSYEQYF. The chain links TRBV5-8 to TRBJ2-7; 7 bases are a match to TRBD1. Germline CDR1 reads SGHTS; CDR2 reads YDEGEE. V lost 4 bases, J lost 3 bases, and 4 bases stayed unmatched. There are 13 residues in the CDR3. The full variable domain, its missing parts supplied by reference TRBV5-8 and TRBJ2-7, is EAGVTQSPTHLIKTRGQQATLRCSPISGHTSVYWYQQALGLGLQFLLWYDEGEERNRGNFPPRFSGRQFPNYSSELNVNALELEDSALYLCASSLRDSYEQYFGPGTRLTVT.

This rearrangement joins TRBV4-2 to TRBJ2-1; 8 nucleotides agree with TRBD2. Germline V gene data show CDR1 as LGHNA and CDR2 as YNFKEQ. J lost 2 bases, V lost 7 bases, and 7 bases had no gene match. This CDR3 region has 15 residues. CDR3 in amino acids: CASTPLSGAYNEQFF. In nucleotides, the CDR3 is TGTGCCAGCACTCCCCTTAGCGGGGCCTACAATGAGCAGTTCTTC.

The gene calls are TRBV12-5 and TRBJ2-3; 9 bases are shared with TRBD2. CDR1 is LGHNT, CDR2 FRNRAP, per germline. The CDR3 contains 17 residues. The junction had 7 bases not matched to a gene; V was cut back by 0 bases and J by 3 bases. CDR3 sequence: CASGLVLPSGTTDTQYF. The CDR3 DNA follows: TGTGCTAGTGGTTTGGTACTGCCTAGCGGGACAACAGATACGCAGTATTTT.

The chain has TRBV5-1 and TRBJ1-2; weak D call: TRBD1 (6 bases). The CDR3 has 12 amino acids. Germline loops: CDR1 SGHRS, CDR2 YFSETQ. V was cut by 4 bases and J by 4 bases, with 8 bases left in between. The CDR3 loop is CASSVGGYGYTF. The CDR3 region has the DNA TGCGCCAGCAGCGTAGGGGGCTATGGCTACACCTTC.